This T cell receptor beta chain stems from a study of blood T cell repertoires in COVID-19. Study as a whole: PBMCs, B-cell-depleted T cells, or T cells were the source of the cDNA or gDNA that made up the material.

This clone was picked up a small number of times. This CDR3 has 15 amino acids. Germline lookup yields CDR1 SGHRS and CDR2 YFSETQ. Trimming left V 5 bases short and J 0 bases short, with 12 bases between. In the original analysis: Quantification of nucleated cells was approximated via reference gene primer amplification. TCRdb's copy holds only in-frame clones and misses some; the assay was immunoSEQ multiplex PCR. That table is the source of V, J and clone size, and D and trimming were worked out from the DNA. The sample lists about 170,000 clones, 83% occurring once. The chain is built from TRBV5-1 and TRBJ1-5, with no clear D. The clonotype comes from a woman of 80 years or more with acute or convalescent COVID-19. Source material: peripheral blood. This CDR3 reads CASRLDGYSNQPQHF. In DNA, the CDR3 is TGCGCCAGCAGACTCGACGGGTATAGCAATCAGCCCCAGCATTTT.